The 28 T cell receptor beta chains below come from one sample, sequenced in a study of cytomegalovirus exposure and HLA in healthy donors. 13 Jbeta primers and 60 Vbeta primers were used for the PCR. Sequencing used immunoSEQ multiplex PCR; TCRdb keeps in-frame clones, though not all of them. The sample contains more than 100,000 clones, 60% to 80% of which appear only once. Sequencing was done on a sample of PBMCs. These receptors were collected from a male donor in good health and CMV-seronegative.

V usage is TRBV6-1 and J usage is TRBJ2-4, with D unresolved. V lost 5 bases and J lost 8, with 16 bases in between. Germline V gene sequence: CDR1 MNHNS, CDR2 SASEGT. This CDR3 region has 14 residues. CDR3 region: CASSSRPGLDIQYF. For the CDR3, the DNA is TGTGCCAGCAGTTCCCGCCCCGGGTTGGACATTCAGTACTTC.

The chain recombines TRBV30 with TRBJ1-6; TRBD1 aligns across 10 bases. V shed 4 bases, J shed 10 bases, and the junction held 10 bases outside the gene matches. The CDR3 extends over 15 amino acids. Per the germline V gene, CDR1 is GTSNPN and CDR2 is SVGIG (reference sequence). CDR3 loop: CAWTGQGRIGSPLHF. CDR3 bases: TGTGCCTGGACGGGACAGGGGCGGATTGGGTCACCCCTCCACTTT.

The V call is TRBV7-3, the J call TRBJ2-1; D might be TRBD2 (6 bases). With 5 bases removed from V and 0 bases from J, the gap between germline ends came to 11 bases. The germline gives CDR1 SGHTA, CDR2 FQGTGA. The CDR3 is 15 residues long. As DNA, the CDR3 is TGTGCCAGCAGCACGACGGGAGACTCCTACAATGAGCAGTTCTTC. Translated: CASSTTGDSYNEQFF.

This chain's CDR3 is CATSVDRASGNTIYF. The CDR3 DNA reads as TGTGCCACTTCGGTGGACAGGGCCTCTGGAAACACCATATATTTT. The chain carries TRBV6-1 and TRBJ1-3, with TRBD1 identical over 8 bases. J gave up 0 bases and V 10 bases, and 8 bases lay outside the gene matches. This CDR3 is built from 15 residues. CDR1 is MNHNS and CDR2 is SASEGT in the germline V gene.

This chain connects TRBV6-6 to TRBJ2-7; D is undetermined. The ends were cut back, 6 bases at V and 0 bases at J, with 15 bases in the middle. CDR1 and CDR2 from the germline V gene are MNHNY and SVGAGI (reference sequence). This CDR3 is 15 amino acids long. The CDR3 loop is CASRPQALSSYEQYF. The CDR3 bases are TGTGCCAGCAGGCCTCAGGCCCTAAGCTCCTACGAGCAGTACTTC.

The V call is TRBV9, the J call TRBJ2-3; TRBD1 matches at 7 bases. V lost 2 bases, J lost 2 bases, and 5 bases stayed unmatched. This CDR3 is 15 amino acids long. Germline values: CDR1 SGDLS, CDR2 YYNGEE. CDR3 nucleotides: TGTGCCAGCAGCGTTTCCGGGACAGTCACAGATACGCAGTATTTT. The encoded protein is CASSVSGTVTDTQYF.

The gene calls are TRBV5-1 and TRBJ1-4; D is perhaps TRBD1 (5 bases). Deletions cut 0 bases from V and 8 bases from J, with 11 bases between. Per germline, CDR1 SGHRS and CDR2 YFSETQ. The CDR3 consists of 14 residues. This chain's CDR3 is CASSLGQGREKLFF. CDR3 nucleotides: TGCGCCAGCAGCTTGGGGCAGGGTAGGGAAAAACTGTTTTTT.

The chain carries TRBV4-3 and TRBJ1-2; the D is unclear. V was pared by 0 bases and J by 2 bases, with 16 bases between. The germline CDR1 and CDR2 sequences are LGHNA and YSLEER. CDR3 length: 17 amino acids. CDR3 sequence reads: CASSQDRSSARNYGYTF. For the CDR3, the DNA is TGCGCCAGCAGCCAAGATAGGTCGTCAGCTAGGAACTATGGCTACACCTTC.

The chain employs TRBV7-8 and TRBJ2-2, with 9 bases identical to TRBD2. J lost 5 bases, V lost 0 bases, and 13 bases had no gene match. The germline V gene encodes CDR1 SGHVS and CDR2 FQNEAQ. This CDR3 has 19 residues. CDR3 bases: TGTGCCAGCAGCTTAGCCCGACTAGCGGACGGGAGGGGGACCGGGGAGCTGTTTTTT. It encodes CASSLARLADGRGTGELFF.

The chain uses TRBV7-2 and TRBJ2-2; maybe TRBD1 (6 bases). Trimming left V 5 bases short and J 6 bases short, with 19 bases between. This CDR3 contains 16 residues. Germline CDR1 reads SGHTA; CDR2 reads FQGNSA. DNA for the CDR3: TGTGCCAGCAGCCTACACGCCCAAACAGGGTCCGGGGAGCTGTTTTTT. It codes for CASSLHAQTGSGELFF.

This chain links TRBV18 with TRBJ1-3, with no clear D. The V end was cut by 7 bases, the J end by 3 bases, with 10 bases between. The CDR3 sequence is 13 residues long. Germline CDR1 reads KGHSH; CDR2 reads LQKENI. CDR3 DNA: TGTGCCAGCTATCAGTCGGGTGGAAACACCATATATTTT. It translates to CASYQSGGNTIYF.

The V gene is TRBV30, the J gene TRBJ1-2; no definite D call. Germline V lookup: CDR1 GTSNPN, CDR2 SVGIG (reference sequence). V dropped 4 bases and J dropped 3 bases, with 9 bases sitting between them. This CDR3 is 12 amino acids long. CDR3: CAWNGGHYGYTF. CDR3 nucleotide sequence: TGTGCCTGGAACGGCGGGCACTATGGCTACACCTTC.

The rearrangement links TRBV7-2 to TRBJ2-5; the match to TRBD1 covers 9 bases. This CDR3 region has 14 residues. Trimming took 5 bases from V and 3 from J; bases not matched to a gene: 4. Germline loops: CDR1 SGHTA, CDR2 FQGNSA. CDR3 bases: TGTGCCAGCAGCGGAAGACAGGGGGAAGAGACCCAGTACTTC. Protein product: CASSGRQGEETQYF.

This clone was seen once. The chain has TRBV29-1 and TRBJ1-4, with TRBD1 matching 8 bases. The CDR3 length is 16 residues. CDR1 is SQVTM and CDR2 is ANQGSEA in the germline V gene. Trimming removed 1 base from V and 3 bases from J; junction bases left unmatched: 7. CDR3 DNA sequence: TGCAGCGTTGAAGCTCGGACAGGGTTGGCTAATGAAAAACTGTTTTTT. This translates into CSVEARTGLANEKLFF.

The chain carries TRBV4-1 and TRBJ1-2; D perhaps matches TRBD1 (6 bases). V dropped 0 bases and J dropped 4 bases, with 15 bases sitting between them. From germline, CDR1 is MGHRA and CDR2 YSYEKL. There are 16 residues in the CDR3. In DNA, the CDR3 is TGCGCCAGCAGCCAAGATTACAACAGGGCAGGCTATGGCTACACCTTC. This gives the protein CASSQDYNRAGYGYTF.

Worth noting for this clone: Other DNA sequences of this sample code for an identical CDR3. The V gene is TRBV7-9, the J gene TRBJ2-5, with D hard to call. The germline V and J ends were trimmed by 5 bases and 5 bases, with 6 bases remaining between them. Germline-derived CDR1 and CDR2 are SEHNR and FQNEAQ (reference sequence). CDR3 size: 11 residues. The CDR3 region has the DNA TGTGCCAGCAGCCCTAGGGAGACCCAGTACTTC. It is translated as CASSPRETQYF.

V and J are TRBV6-1 and TRBJ1-4, with D unclear. In germline, CDR1 is MNHNS, CDR2 SASEGT. This CDR3 is built from 15 residues. The V gene lost 2 bases and the J gene lost 6 bases, with 13 bases spanning the gap. The CDR3 sequence: CASSEPTLGDEKLFF. CDR3 coding DNA: TGTGCCAGCAGTGAACCCACCCTCGGGGATGAAAAACTGTTTTTT.

The CDR3 region has the DNA TGTGCCAGCAGTGTCACTTTGACAGGGGGCACTGAAGCTTTCTTT. It is translated as CASSVTLTGGTEAFF. The chain carries TRBV6-5 and TRBJ1-1; TRBD1 aligns across 9 bases. The J segment lost 4 bases and the V segment lost 5 bases, leaving 8 bases of the junction unmatched. This CDR3 contains 15 residues. Germline V lookup: CDR1 MNHEY, CDR2 SVGAGI.

The gene calls are TRBV4-2 and TRBJ2-5; 7 positions agree with TRBD2. The CDR3 loop spans 14 amino acids. Looked up from germline, CDR1 is LGHNA and CDR2 is YNFKEQ. The V gene end was trimmed by 2 bases and the J gene end by 5 bases; junction bases not matched to a gene: 5. The CDR3 spells CASSQTGGMETQYF. The CDR3, as DNA: TGTGCCAGCAGCCAAACCGGGGGGATGGAGACCCAGTACTTC.

This chain joins TRBV19 and TRBJ1-1, with D possibly TRBD1 on 6 matching bases. The CDR3 covers 15 residues. The germline V and J ends were trimmed by 3 bases and 2 bases, with 13 bases remaining between them. Germline CDR1 and CDR2: LNHDA and SQIVND (reference sequence). CDR3 protein: CASSMIPGDNTEAFF. The CDR3 bases are TGTGCCAGTAGTATGATCCCAGGGGACAACACTGAAGCTTTCTTT.

On this clone itself: Within the sample, other DNA sequences also encode this same CDR3. The chain employs TRBV5-6 and TRBJ2-5; 8 positions match TRBD1. The DNA end is a closer match to TRBJ2-7, so the J assignment may be wrong. Germline V lookup: CDR1 SGHDT, CDR2 YYEEEE. This CDR3 spans 13 amino acids. The chain's CDR3 is CASSLDRGYEQYF. The DNA for the CDR3 is TGTGCCAGCAGCTTGGACAGGGGGTACGAGCAGTACTTC.

V is TRBV5-4 and J is TRBJ1-3; no clear D. Trimming left V 4 bases short and J 0 bases short, with 14 bases between. This CDR3 has 16 amino acids. Germline V gene sequence: CDR1 SGHNT, CDR2 YYREEE (reference sequence). The CDR3 is CASSTHKGDSGNTIYF. The DNA for the CDR3 is TGTGCCAGCAGCACCCACAAGGGAGACTCTGGAAACACCATATATTTT.

This clone showed up just once. V and J are TRBV6-1 and TRBJ2-2, with 11 positions matching TRBD2. With V trimmed by 2 bases and J by 6 bases, 2 bases remained unmatched. This CDR3 has 15 residues. CDR1 and CDR2 (germline): MNHNS, SASEGT. CDR3 in amino acids: CASSELAGGPGELFF. The DNA for the CDR3 is TGTGCCAGCAGTGAATTAGCGGGGGGGCCCGGGGAGCTGTTTTTT.

The V and J genes are TRBV7-2 and TRBJ2-4; the D gene is possibly TRBD1 (6 bases). V lost 5 bases, J lost 5 bases, and 16 bases lay in between. Germline V CDR1 and CDR2: SGHTA, FQGNSA. There are 15 residues in the CDR3. CDR3 bases: TGTGCCAGCAGCCTAACGGGACACCTTCAAAACATTCAGTACTTC. Protein: CASSLTGHLQNIQYF.

This chain links TRBV7-9 with TRBJ1-1; D is possibly TRBD1 (5 bases). Per germline, CDR1 SEHNR and CDR2 FQNEAQ (reference sequence). The CDR3 is made up of 16 amino acids. The germline V and J ends were trimmed by 3 bases and 4 bases, with 18 bases remaining between them. CDR3 sequence: CASSFFGLGRGTEAFF. The CDR3 DNA reads TGTGCCAGCAGCTTCTTCGGTCTGGGGCGCGGCACTGAAGCTTTCTTT.

This sequence joins TRBV5-1 and TRBJ1-5; D not certain. This CDR3 has 16 amino acids. V lost 0 bases and J 3 bases, leaving 13 bases between the germline ends. CDR1 is SGHRS, CDR2 YFSETQ, per germline. Here the CDR3 reads CASSLVPGSSNQPQHF. DNA for the CDR3: TGCGCCAGCAGCTTGGTCCCCGGGAGCTCCAATCAGCCCCAGCATTTT.

The CDR3 spells CASSQRGPTGEQYF. Here the CDR3 DNA reads TGTGCCAGCAGTCAGCGGGGGCCCACTGGAGAGCAGTACTTC. The chain couples TRBV5-5 to TRBJ2-7; 8 bases map to TRBD2. J lost 7 bases, V lost 5 bases, and 11 bases had no gene match. The CDR3 is made up of 14 amino acids. CDR1 and CDR2 (germline): SGHKS, YYEKEE (reference sequence).

The gene calls are TRBV29-1 and TRBJ2-3; 12 bases line up with TRBD1. Trimming took 6 bases from V and 6 from J; bases not matched to a gene: 10. Germline-derived CDR1 and CDR2 are SQVTM and ANQGSEA. The CDR3 length is 15 residues. CDR3 coding DNA: TGCAGCGTAGGCCGCCCGGGACAGGGGGCGGATACGCAGTATTTT. Amino acids: CSVGRPGQGADTQYF.